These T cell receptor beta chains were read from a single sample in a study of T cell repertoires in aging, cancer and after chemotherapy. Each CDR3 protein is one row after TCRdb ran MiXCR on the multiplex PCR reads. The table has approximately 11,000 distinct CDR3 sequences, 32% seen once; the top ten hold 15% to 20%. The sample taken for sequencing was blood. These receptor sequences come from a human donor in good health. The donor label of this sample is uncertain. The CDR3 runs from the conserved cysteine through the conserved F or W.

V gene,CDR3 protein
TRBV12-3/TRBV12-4,CASSLHRGSGANVLTF
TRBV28,CASSSLPPSGRAQYF
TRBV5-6,CASSLHRANEKLFF
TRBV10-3,CATLATGADYGYTF
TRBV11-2,CASSLVIQETQYF
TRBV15,CATSRDLTGDDEQYF
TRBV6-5,CASSRASGAYEQYF
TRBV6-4,CASSLDGGLGVRFF
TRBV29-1,CSVDAEGNPGELFF
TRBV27,CASSSSSVGEKLFF
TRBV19,CASRNWGSPSTDTQYF
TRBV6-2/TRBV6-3,CASSYAGRNQPQHF
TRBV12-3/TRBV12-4,CASTNHRDRSVRGSEAFF
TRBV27,CASSLSTGGLTYKQFF
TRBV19,CASSTGQVNEKLFF
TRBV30,CAWMDGDTQYF
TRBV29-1,CSAQGLQETQYF
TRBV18,CASSPGDPSTGELFF
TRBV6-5,CASSTGAGTDTQYF
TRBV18,CASSPGVNTEAFF
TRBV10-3,CDISEGQGATGYTF
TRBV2,CASSATSVQETQYF
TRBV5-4,CASSISNGRDQPQHF
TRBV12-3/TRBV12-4,CASSLRGLYSPLHF
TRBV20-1,CSAREVSPTGELFF
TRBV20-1,CSAGDRTHTSDGYTF
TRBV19,CASSYDSGWGETQYF
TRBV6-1,CASSADRLGEKLFF
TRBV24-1,CATTSGDEQFF
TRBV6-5,CASSYGRNGPKGWETQYF
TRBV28,CASSPNGGWENEKLFF
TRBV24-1,CATSDARTRGGYNEQFF
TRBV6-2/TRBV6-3,CASTDRRGQPQHF
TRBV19,CASSIPDSKNTGELFF
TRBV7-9,CASSLRWGQGVGINYGYTF
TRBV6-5,CASSTGTSGNTIYF
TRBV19,CASSIAGSWGNQPQHF
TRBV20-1,CSLRGNGRGLFF
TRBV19,CASSAEHPGYGYTF
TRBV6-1,CASSGTSGGANEQFF
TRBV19,CASSINRGETQYF
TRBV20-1,CSARSGARSASPLHF
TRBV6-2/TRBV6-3,CASSYTTLGYEQYF
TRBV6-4,CASSDGTSGGNEQFF
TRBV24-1,CATSDASGTSGGVYEQFF
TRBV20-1,CSAGTGSRFDYTF